This T cell receptor beta chain derives from a study of blood T cell repertoires in COVID-19. Study-level background: T cells, B-cell-depleted T cells, or PBMCs provided the cDNA or gDNA that served as material.

This CDR3 comprises 18 residues. Trimming removed 2 bases from V and 6 bases from J, with 20 bases in between. Per germline, CDR1 SGHVS and CDR2 FQNEAQ. Those enrolled, adults aged roughly 18 to 100 years, came from fewer than 25 US areas. All recovered Cohort 3 donors got two negative PCRs, got clearance, or saw symptom resolution. In the original processing: Researchers report that nucleated cell counts were estimated from reference gene primer amplification. Sequencing used immunoSEQ multiplex PCR; TCRdb keeps in-frame clones, though not all of them. Clone size and the V and J calls come from that table; the DNA yielded D and trimming. The table lists approximately 350,000 clones, around four fifths of them singletons.

The gene calls are TRBV7-8 and TRBJ1-6, with a possible D match to TRBD1 (6 bases). This TCR came from a woman aged 45-65 years who had recovered from COVID-19. Material for sequencing was PBMCs or T cells enriched from blood (not recorded which). This chain's CDR3 is CASSLLGPGAGVNSPLHF. CDR3 sequence (DNA): TGTGCCAGCAGCTTACTCGGGCCCGGAGCAGGGGTTAATTCACCCCTCCACTTT.